Presented here are 28 T cell receptor beta chains from one specimen sequenced in a study of T cells in Graves' hyperthyroidism and ophthalmopathy. Amplified TCR beta CDR3 regions derived from RNA transcripts. A set of HTBI primers served as the primers for a first-round RT-PCR of the TCR CDR3. MiXCR was run by TCRdb on the multiplex PCR reads, yielding one entry per CDR3 protein. The table shows roughly 300,000 distinct CDR3 sequences, with under 25% occurring only once. What was sequenced was blood. The receptors come from a woman aged 45-60 years with Graves' hyperthyroidism.

This chain links TRBV10-3 with TRBJ1-1; D gene uncertain. The ends were cut back, 4 bases at V and 5 bases at J, with 11 bases in the middle. CDR1 and CDR2 from the germline V gene are ENHRY and SYGVKD. This CDR3 has 13 residues. The CDR3 sequence: CAISARTNTEAFF. Written as DNA, the CDR3 is TGTGCCATCAGTGCTAGGACGAATACTGAAGCTTTCTTT.

V gene TRBV27 combines with J gene TRBJ1-2, with 10 bases matching TRBD1. V lost 5 bases and J lost 6; bases outside the gene matches: 12. This CDR3 contains 16 residues. Germline CDR1 MNHEY, CDR2 SMNVEV (reference sequence). The CDR3 DNA follows: TGTGCCAGCAGTCCCGCCGGGACAGGGGTTTCCAATGGCTACACCTTC. Protein: CASSPAGTGVSNGYTF.

The V call is TRBV20-1, the J call TRBJ1-2; no firm D call. V lost 6 bases and J 7 bases, leaving 15 bases between the germline ends. This CDR3 spans 12 amino acids. The germline gives CDR1 DFQATT, CDR2 SNEGSKA (reference sequence). In DNA form, the CDR3 reads TGCAGTGCCCTCCGGGGTGAGGGTGGCTACACCTTC. Amino acids: CSALRGEGGYTF.

There are many counts of this clonotype. The chain combines TRBV12-3 or TRBV12-4 with TRBJ1-2, with D perhaps matching TRBD1 (5 bases). Trimming took off 7 bases at V and 1 base at J, with 16 bases between the two ends. The CDR3 is made up of 15 amino acids. The CDR3 nucleotides read TGTGCCAGCAACCCTGGGCAGGGAATTAACTATGGCTACACCTTC. Amino acids: CASNPGQGINYGYTF.

The sample holds many counts of this clonotype. J is TRBJ2-3 and V is TRBV6-1, with D possibly TRBD2 on 6 matching bases. From germline, CDR1 is MNHNS and CDR2 SASEGT. V was cut by 6 bases and J by 0 bases, with 19 bases left in between. The CDR3 length is 17 residues. CDR3 bases: TGTGCCAGCAGAGGACTCCGCGGGGCCGGGAGCACAGATACGCAGTATTTT. This translates into CASRGLRGAGSTDTQYF.

The rearrangement links TRBV13 to TRBJ2-5; D may correspond to TRBD1 or TRBD2 (5 bases each). The CDR3 has 17 amino acids. V lost 5 bases and J lost 5, with 24 bases in between. Looked up from germline, CDR1 is PRHDT and CDR2 is FYEKMQ (reference sequence). In nucleotides, the CDR3 is TGTGCCAGCAGCACCCATGGGGGACCCGCGGCGCCGGAGACCCAGTACTTC. This translates into CASSTHGGPAAPETQYF. The whole variable domain, remainder taken from reference TRBV13 and TRBJ2-5, is AAGVIQSPRHLIKEKRETATLKCYPIPRHDTVYWYQQGPGQDPQFLISFYEKMQSDKGSIPDRFSAQQFSDYHSELNMSSLELGDSALYFCASSTHGGPAAPETQYFGPGTRLLVL.

This chain uses TRBV6-1 with TRBJ1-5, with 7 positions matching TRBD1. The V and J ends lost 2 bases and 2 bases, in that order; junction bases with no gene match: 21. The CDR3 totals 21 residues. The germline gives CDR1 MNHNS, CDR2 SASEGT. CDR3 bases: TGTGCCAGCAGTGAAATCAGGGGCCAGGGGGTTTTAGAGGCTCGCAATCAGCCCCAGCATTTT. It is translated as CASSEIRGQGVLEARNQPQHF.

Ten or more counts support this clonotype. The V gene is TRBV12-3 or TRBV12-4, the J gene TRBJ2-1; TRBD1 is a possible D gene (5 bases). The CDR3 loop spans 13 amino acids. V lost 9 bases to trimming and J lost 5 bases, with 14 bases between them. The CDR3 nucleotides are TGTGCCAGTTTCCTACTCAGGGACAATGAGCAGTTCTTC. The encoded protein is CASFLLRDNEQFF.

This clonotype was picked up many times. The chain is built from TRBV13 and TRBJ2-5, with D possibly TRBD1 on 6 matching bases. Deletions cut 6 bases from V and 1 base from J, with 12 bases between. Per the germline V gene, CDR1 is PRHDT and CDR2 is FYEKMQ (reference sequence). The CDR3 spans 14 residues. The CDR3 loop is CASSSTQGQETQYF. In DNA form, the CDR3 reads TGTGCCAGCAGTTCAACACAGGGCCAAGAGACCCAGTACTTC.

This chain uses TRBV7-3 with TRBJ2-5, with D possibly being TRBD1 or TRBD2 (5 bases each). This CDR3 comprises 16 residues. Trimming shortened V by 4 bases and J by 1 base, and 16 bases separated the two germline ends. The V gene's germline CDR1 is SGHTA and CDR2 FQGTGA. CDR3 sequence: CASSSGSRDGQETQYF. CDR3 nucleotides: TGTGCCAGCAGCTCAGGATCCCGGGACGGCCAAGAGACCCAGTACTTC.

This clonotype was seen only a few times. The J gene is TRBJ2-2, the V gene TRBV19, with a tentative D call TRBD2 (5 bases). This CDR3 is built from 14 residues. Germline CDR1 is LNHDA and CDR2 is SQIVND (reference sequence). With 9 bases removed from V and 3 bases from J, the gap between germline ends came to 14 bases. In DNA, the CDR3 is TGTGCCAGCTCCCGGGAAGGTCACACCGGGGAGCTGTTTTTT. Translated, it gives CASSREGHTGELFF.

This clonotype was recorded many times. The CDR3 nucleotides are TGCAGTGCTAGAGCGGGGGAAGAGATGGAGACCCAGTACTTC. Translating it yields CSARAGEEMETQYF. The chain carries TRBV20-1 and TRBJ2-5; maybe TRBD2 (6 bases). This CDR3 has 14 amino acids. Germline CDR1 reads DFQATT; CDR2 reads SNEGSKA (reference sequence). Deletions cut 1 base from V and 5 bases from J, with 14 bases between.

The chain joins TRBV3-1 to TRBJ1-1, with 8 bases identical to TRBD1. Germline lookup yields CDR1 LGHDT and CDR2 YNNKEL (reference sequence). V shed 6 bases and J 1 base; nucleotides not matched to a gene: 10. The CDR3 sequence is 16 residues long. The CDR3 DNA reads TGTGCCAGCAGGTCGGGACAGGTAAGAGGGAACACTGAAGCTTTCTTT. Encoded protein: CASRSGQVRGNTEAFF.

This clonotype occurred a few times. This chain joins TRBV6-1 and TRBJ2-1; a possible D gene is TRBD1 (6 bases). The CDR3 totals 15 residues. The V end lost 0 bases, the J end lost 8 bases, and 14 bases lay between the germline ends. Germline CDR1 MNHNS, CDR2 SASEGT. For the CDR3, the DNA is TGTGCCAGCAGTGAAGCGCCGGTACAGGGCGATGAGCAGTTCTTC. This translates into CASSEAPVQGDEQFF.

This clonotype came up many times. The CDR3, as DNA: TGTGCCACCGGGACTAGCGGGCGTACCTACAATGAGCAGTTCTTC. Amino acids: CATGTSGRTYNEQFF. The chain employs TRBV6-2 or TRBV6-3 and TRBJ2-1; 12 bases are a match to TRBD2. CDR1 is MNHEY, CDR2 SVGEGT, per germline. The CDR3 has 15 amino acids. V shed 10 bases, J shed 2 bases, and the junction held 6 bases outside the gene matches.

This rearrangement joins TRBV20-1 to TRBJ2-1, with D hard to call. V was clipped by 7 bases and J by 9 bases, with 7 bases between them. The germline gives CDR1 DFQATT, CDR2 SNEGSKA (reference sequence). This CDR3 spans 9 amino acids. The CDR3 loop reads CSVYPEQFF. CDR3 DNA: TGCAGTGTTTATCCTGAGCAGTTCTTC.

This clonotype appeared many times. The CDR3 sequence: CATTGTGLHEQYF. CDR3 sequence (DNA): TGTGCCACTACCGGGACAGGGCTACACGAGCAGTACTTC. The rearrangement uses TRBV6-1 and TRBJ2-7, with 9 bases that match TRBD1. This CDR3 contains 13 residues. Germline values: CDR1 MNHNS, CDR2 SASEGT. V lost 10 bases and J lost 5; bases outside the gene matches: 9.

This clonotype was counted at least ten times. V usage is TRBV11-2 and J usage is TRBJ2-1; D possibly corresponds to TRBD2 (7 bases). In germline, CDR1 is SGHAT, CDR2 FQNNGV. The CDR3 covers 15 residues. The ends were cut back, 5 bases at V and 0 bases at J, with 11 bases in the middle. The CDR3 is CASSPRGGSYNEQFF. CDR3 sequence (DNA): TGTGCCAGCAGCCCGAGGGGGGGCTCCTACAATGAGCAGTTCTTC.

In nucleotides, the CDR3 is TGTGCCAGCAGCCAAGAGTCCGTGCTTTCGGGACAGAGGGATGGCTACACCTTC. Its protein product is CASSQESVLSGQRDGYTF. The genes are TRBV3-1 and TRBJ1-2; TRBD1 matches 7 bases. V trimming: 0 bases; J trimming: 6 bases; junction bases outside the gene matches: 16. From germline, CDR1 is LGHDT and CDR2 YNNKEL (reference sequence). This CDR3 comprises 18 residues.

To note about this clonotype: A much larger clone sits a single nucleotide away, making a read error possible. This chain joins TRBV7-9 and TRBJ2-1; perhaps TRBD2 as D (7 bases). The J call could be wrong; TRBJ2-7 is a better fit for the DNA end. Germline V gene lookup returns CDR1 SEHNR and CDR2 FQNEAQ (reference sequence). The CDR3 contains 15 residues. This CDR3 is CASSDIRAGDNEQYF. The CDR3 coding sequence is TGTGCCAGCAGCGATATCAGGGCGGGGGACAATGAGCAGTACTTC.

There are many counts of this clonotype. This sequence joins TRBV5-8 and TRBJ2-1; maybe TRBD2 (6 bases). Trimming took 2 bases from V and 5 from J, leaving 8 bases between them. Looked up from germline, CDR1 is SGHTS and CDR2 is YDEGEE. This CDR3 has 13 residues. The CDR3, as DNA: TGTGCCAGCAGCTTTCTAGCGCACAATGAGCAGTTCTTC. It is translated as CASSFLAHNEQFF.

This clonotype was seen a handful of times. The rearrangement joins TRBV28 to TRBJ2-7, with unresolved D. Looked up from germline, CDR1 is MDHEN and CDR2 is SYDVKM. Trimming removed 6 bases at V and 0 bases at J, with 9 bases between. The CDR3 is 13 amino acids. The CDR3 sequence: CASRFLFSYEQYF. The CDR3 coding sequence is TGTGCCAGCAGGTTCCTTTTCTCCTACGAGCAGTACTTC.

About this clonotype itself: One base away lies a much larger clone, so this may be a sequencing read error. The J gene is TRBJ2-2, the V gene TRBV12-3 or TRBV12-4; TRBD2 matches 8 bases. This CDR3 spans 17 amino acids. The CDR3 is CASSSPKGLALSGELSF. CDR3 DNA sequence: TGTGCCAGCAGCTCACCGAAAGGACTAGCACTTTCCGGGGAGCTGTCTTTT.

In its sample, this clonotype was seen once. V gene TRBV5-8 combines with J gene TRBJ2-4, with TRBD1 as a possible D gene (6 bases). The germline V and J ends were trimmed by 4 bases and 0 bases, with 20 bases remaining between them. CDR3 length equals 18 residues. CDR1 is SGHTS and CDR2 is YDEGEE in the germline V gene. In DNA form, the CDR3 reads TGTGCCAGCAGCCCGGGACAAGGGGTCGGGGTAGCCAAAAACATTCAGTACTTC. Protein sequence: CASSPGQGVGVAKNIQYF.

This clonotype was observed a handful of times. The chain links TRBV5-1 to TRBJ2-7, with D uncertain. CDR3 size: 15 residues. V was cut by 0 bases and J by 4 bases, with 14 bases left in between. Germline V lookup: CDR1 SGHRS, CDR2 YFSETQ. Written as DNA, the CDR3 is TGCGCCAGCAGCTTGGTCGTAGGGTCGGTTTACGAGCAGTACTTC. Translation gives CASSLVVGSVYEQYF.

Only one count was recorded for this clonotype. V is TRBV10-2 and J is TRBJ2-7; D perhaps matches TRBD1 (5 bases). Trimming took 1 base from V and 4 from J, leaving 8 bases between them. The CDR3 sequence is 13 residues long. Germline V gives CDR1 WSHSY, CDR2 SAAADI. The CDR3 here is CASSEFRQYEQYF. The DNA for the CDR3 is TGCGCCAGCAGTGAGTTTCGACAGTACGAGCAGTACTTC.

This rearrangement joins TRBV19 to TRBJ2-2; 8 positions agree with TRBD2. Germline-derived CDR1 and CDR2 are LNHDA and SQIVND (reference sequence). The length of the CDR3 is 14 residues. The J segment lost 4 bases and the V segment lost 7 bases, leaving 5 bases of the junction unmatched. The CDR3 bases are TGTGCCAGTATGACTAGCGCTGGCACCGGGGAGCTGTTTTTT. This sequence encodes CASMTSAGTGELFF.

This clonotype was seen more than once but under ten times. This chain joins TRBV19 and TRBJ1-4; D is uncertain. V was trimmed by 5 bases and J by 0 bases, leaving 10 bases between them. CDR3 length equals 15 residues. CDR1 and CDR2 from the germline V gene are LNHDA and SQIVND (reference sequence). The DNA for the CDR3 is TGTGCCAGTAGTGCAGACGGTGCAACTAATGAAAAACTGTTTTTT. This gives the protein CASSADGATNEKLFF.